This T cell receptor (beta chain) appears in the sequencing data of a study of cytomegalovirus exposure and HLA in healthy donors. General study points: For presence/absence analyses, sequencing depth was assumed to be roughly uniform across donors. One variant, a missense change in DCLRE1C, was linked in a later analysis to TCR beta V- and J-gene trimming. Most subjects had HLA-A and HLA-B alleles reportedly predicted accurately by TCR beta sequences.

This CDR3 region has 14 residues. Germline V CDR1 and CDR2: SQVTM, ANQGSEA. In the case of this clone: Its target is unknown.

PCR used 60 Vbeta primers and 13 Jbeta primers. Original methodology: A follow-up analysis tallied 60 million to 85 million unique TCR beta chains, roughly 11 million shared. The table came from immunoSEQ multiplex PCR; TCRdb's copy has only in-frame clones and leaves some out. For V, J and clone size, that table is used; D and trimming come from the DNA. The repertoire holds 110,000 or so clones, with 65% to 75% as singletons. The source of this sequence is a woman in her thirties or forties in good health and CMV-seropositive. The chain combines TRBV29-1 with TRBJ2-2; 8 nucleotides match TRBD1. The sequenced sample was PBMCs. The CDR3 protein is CSAGQGVFPGELFF. The CDR3 DNA reads as TGCAGTGCAGGACAGGGAGTATTTCCCGGGGAGCTGTTTTTT.